A single T cell receptor (beta chain) is shown here with its context. Its antigen is not known. J lost 2 bases, V lost 5 bases, and 1 base had no gene match. Per germline, CDR1 MNHNY and CDR2 SVGAGI (reference sequence). The CDR3 consists of 14 residues. Sequenced by immunoSEQ multiplex PCR; TCRdb stores in-frame clones only, minus some. The sample holds nearly 80,000 clones, around 90% seen once. The data belong to a study of OX40 agonist ivuxolimab in advanced cancers. Study at large: Participants, approximately 81% male, averaged roughly 60 years of age, ranging from about 20 to 79. It was permissible to have had prior anti-PD-1, anti-PD-L1 or anti-CTLA-4 therapy, and around 41% had some. Study-wide points: CD8+ T cells showed, on average, more clonal expansion than CD4+ cells.

The specimen comprised CD4+ or CD8+ T cells sorted from blood, sampled in a trial of the OX40 agonist ivuxolimab. This receptor was obtained from an adult with an advanced solid tumor such as melanoma, head and neck, liver or kidney cancer. This chain joins TRBV6-6 and TRBJ2-7, with 12 nucleotides matching TRBD2. CDR3 nucleotides: TGTGCCAGCAGTCGGACTAGCGGGGCCTACGAGCAGTACTTC. It translates to CASSRTSGAYEQYF.